This TCR beta chain emerged from a study of blood T cell repertoires in COVID-19. This clone was found once. V lost 4 bases and J 8 bases, leaving 19 bases between the germline ends. CDR1 is SGHDT and CDR2 is YYEEEE in the germline V gene. The CDR3 is 16 amino acids. TCRdb's table, derived via immunoSEQ multiplex PCR, lists solely in-frame clones and lacks some. The repertoire holds 210,000 or so clones, with under 90% as singletons. V gene TRBV5-6 combines with J gene TRBJ1-6, with D perhaps matching TRBD1 (6 bases). The sequenced sample was peripheral blood. This TCR was recovered from an elderly woman with COVID-19, enrolled during active disease. Here the CDR3 DNA reads TGTGCCAGCAGCCGTAAGATTTGGGGGCTGGATTCACCCCTCCACTTT. Its translation: CASSRKIWGLDSPLHF. The complete variable domain, with remaining parts taken from reference TRBV5-6 and TRBJ1-6, reads DAGVTQSPTHLIKTRGQQVTLRCSPKSGHDTVSWYQQALGQGPQFIFQYYEEEERQRGNFPDRFSGHQFPNYSSELNVNALLLGDSALYLCASSRKIWGLDSPLHFGNGTRLTVT.